This entry lists 2 T cell receptor beta chains sequenced from one sample in a study of breast tumors, draining lymph nodes, adjacent tissues. TCRdb reprocessed the multiplex PCR reads via MiXCR and lists one record per CDR3 protein. The table shows tens of thousands of distinct CDR3 sequences, with around three fifths occurring only once. Specimen: tumor-adjacent breast tissue. The receptors shown here come from a female donor with breast cancer. Some clones in this sample may be carry-over from other donors' samples.

The sample holds one count of this clonotype. The chain recombines TRBV7-9 with TRBJ1-6; 10 bases line up with TRBD1. This CDR3 comprises 14 residues. V was clipped by 11 bases and J by 9 bases; unmatched bases: 10. CDR1 is SEHNR and CDR2 is FQNEAQ in the germline V gene (reference sequence). The CDR3, as DNA: TGTGCCGGCGAAGCCGGGACAGGGGCTTCACCCCTCCACTTT. Translation: CAGEAGTGASPLHF.

This clonotype was picked up many times. This chain links TRBV12-3 or TRBV12-4 with TRBJ1-1; possibly TRBD1 for D (6 bases). This CDR3 region has 16 residues. V lost 6 bases to trimming and J lost 0 bases, with 17 bases between them. CDR3 coding DNA: TGTGCCAGCAGACGACGTTCAGGGGTTATGAACACTGAAGCTTTCTTT. This sequence encodes CASRRRSGVMNTEAFF.